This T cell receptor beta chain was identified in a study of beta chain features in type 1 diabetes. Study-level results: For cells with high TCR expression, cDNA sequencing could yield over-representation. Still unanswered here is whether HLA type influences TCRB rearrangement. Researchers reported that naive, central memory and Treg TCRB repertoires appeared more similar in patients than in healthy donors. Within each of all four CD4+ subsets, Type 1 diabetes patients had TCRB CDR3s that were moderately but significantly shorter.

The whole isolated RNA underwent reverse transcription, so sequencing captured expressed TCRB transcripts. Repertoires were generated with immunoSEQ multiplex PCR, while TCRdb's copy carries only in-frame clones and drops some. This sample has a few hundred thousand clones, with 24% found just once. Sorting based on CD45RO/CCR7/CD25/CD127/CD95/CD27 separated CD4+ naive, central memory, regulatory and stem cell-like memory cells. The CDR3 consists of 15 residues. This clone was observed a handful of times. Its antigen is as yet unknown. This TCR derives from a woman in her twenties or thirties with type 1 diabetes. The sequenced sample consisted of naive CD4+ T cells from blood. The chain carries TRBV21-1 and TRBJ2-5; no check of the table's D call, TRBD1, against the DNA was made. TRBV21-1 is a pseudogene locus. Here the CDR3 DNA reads TGTGCCAGCAGCTCTGGGACAGGGACCCAAGAGACCCAGTACTTC. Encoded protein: CASSSGTGTQETQYF.